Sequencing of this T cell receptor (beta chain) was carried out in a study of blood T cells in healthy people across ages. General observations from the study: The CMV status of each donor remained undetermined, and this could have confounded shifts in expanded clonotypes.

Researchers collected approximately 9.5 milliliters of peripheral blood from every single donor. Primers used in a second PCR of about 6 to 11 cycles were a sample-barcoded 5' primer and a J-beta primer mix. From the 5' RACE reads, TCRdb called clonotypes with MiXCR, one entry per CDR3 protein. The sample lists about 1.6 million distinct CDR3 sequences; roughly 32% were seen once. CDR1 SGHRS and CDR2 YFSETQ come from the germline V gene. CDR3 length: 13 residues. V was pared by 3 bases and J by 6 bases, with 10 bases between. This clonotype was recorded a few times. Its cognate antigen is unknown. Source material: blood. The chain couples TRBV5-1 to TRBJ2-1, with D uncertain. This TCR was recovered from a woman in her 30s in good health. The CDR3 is CASSSTVSNEQFF. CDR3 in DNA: TGCGCCAGCAGCTCGACGGTAAGCAATGAGCAGTTCTTC. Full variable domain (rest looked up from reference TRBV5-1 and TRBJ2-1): KAGVTQTPRYLIKTRGQQVTLSCSPISGHRSVSWYQQTPGQGLQFLFEYFSETQRNKGNFPGRFSGRQFSNSRSEMNVSTLELGDSALYLCASSSTVSNEQFFGPGTRLTVL.